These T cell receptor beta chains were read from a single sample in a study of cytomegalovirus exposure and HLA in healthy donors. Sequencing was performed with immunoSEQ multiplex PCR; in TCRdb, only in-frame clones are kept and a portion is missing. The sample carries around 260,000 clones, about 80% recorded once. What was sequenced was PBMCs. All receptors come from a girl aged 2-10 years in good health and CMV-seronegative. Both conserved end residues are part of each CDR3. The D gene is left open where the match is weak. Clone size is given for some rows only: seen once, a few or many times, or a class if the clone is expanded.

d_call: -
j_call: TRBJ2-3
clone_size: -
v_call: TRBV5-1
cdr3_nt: TGCGCCAGCAGCTTGAGCTCGCAGGGTAAAGATACGCAGTATTTT
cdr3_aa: CASSLSSQGKDTQYF

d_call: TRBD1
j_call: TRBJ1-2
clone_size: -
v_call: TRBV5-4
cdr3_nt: TGTGCCAGCAGCCCCATGCCCGACAGGGTGAGGAGTGGCTACACCTTC
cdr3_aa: CASSPMPDRVRSGYTF

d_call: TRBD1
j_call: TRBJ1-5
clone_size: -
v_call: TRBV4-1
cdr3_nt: TGCGCCAGCAGCCAAGAGGGACAGGGAGAGGGTATAAGTACCAATCGGCCCCAGCATTTT
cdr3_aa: CASSQEGQGEGISTNRPQHF

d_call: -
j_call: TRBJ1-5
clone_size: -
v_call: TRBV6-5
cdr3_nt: TGTGCCAGCCGACAGTATAGCAATCAGCCCCAGCATTTT
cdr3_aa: CASRQYSNQPQHF

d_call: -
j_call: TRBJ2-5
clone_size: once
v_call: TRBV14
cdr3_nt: TGTGCCAGCAGCCAACTTTCGGGTTTGGAGACCCAGTACTTC
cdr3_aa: CASSQLSGLETQYF

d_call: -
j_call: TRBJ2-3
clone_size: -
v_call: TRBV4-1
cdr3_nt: TGCGCCAGCAGCCAACTACTACGGGAATCGGATACGCAGTATTTT
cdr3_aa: CASSQLLRESDTQYF

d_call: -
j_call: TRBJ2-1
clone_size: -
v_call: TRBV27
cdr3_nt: TGTGCCAGCAGTGGCCCCCACAATGAGCAGTTCTTC
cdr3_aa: CASSGPHNEQFF

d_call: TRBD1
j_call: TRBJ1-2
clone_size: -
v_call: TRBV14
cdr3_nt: TGTGCCAGCAGCCCCCTGGACAGGGTGTTCTATGGCTACACCTTC
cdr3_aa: CASSPLDRVFYGYTF

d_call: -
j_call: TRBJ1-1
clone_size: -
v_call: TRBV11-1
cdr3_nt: TGTGCCAGCAGTATGGCGAACACTGAAGCTTTCTTT
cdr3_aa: CASSMANTEAFF

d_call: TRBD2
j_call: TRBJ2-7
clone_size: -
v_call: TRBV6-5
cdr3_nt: TGTGCCAGCAGTTACGTCCAGCGGGGGGGCGGCGAGCAGTACTTC
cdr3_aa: CASSYVQRGGGEQYF

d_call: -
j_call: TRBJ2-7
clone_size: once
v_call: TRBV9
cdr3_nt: TGTGCCAGCAGCACAGGTCTCGAGCAGTACTTC
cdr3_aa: CASSTGLEQYF

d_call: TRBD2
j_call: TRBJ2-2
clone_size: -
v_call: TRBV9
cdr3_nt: TGTGCCAGCAGCGCCCCCCTACTAGCGGGAGACACCGCCGGGGAGCTGTTTTTT
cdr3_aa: CASSAPLLAGDTAGELFF

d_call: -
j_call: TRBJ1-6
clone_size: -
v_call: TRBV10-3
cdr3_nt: TGTGCCATCAGTGACGGCGGTTCACCCCTCCACTTT
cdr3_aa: CAISDGGSPLHF

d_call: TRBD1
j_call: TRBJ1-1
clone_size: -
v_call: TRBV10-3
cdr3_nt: TGTGCCACAGGGGGCTTGAACACTGAAGCTTTCTTT
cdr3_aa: CATGGLNTEAFF

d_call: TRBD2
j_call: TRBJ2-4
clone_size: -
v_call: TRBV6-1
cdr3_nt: TGTGCCAGCAGGACTAGCGGGTCCGTAGACATTCAGTACTTC
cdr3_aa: CASRTSGSVDIQYF

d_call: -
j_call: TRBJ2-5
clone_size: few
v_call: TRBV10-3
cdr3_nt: TGTGCCATCAATCGGGATCTACAAGAGACCCAGTACTTC
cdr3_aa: CAINRDLQETQYF

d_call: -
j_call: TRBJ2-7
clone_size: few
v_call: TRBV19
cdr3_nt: TGTGCCAGTAGTATTCTGGGCAGGGCTTACGAGCAGTACTTC
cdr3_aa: CASSILGRAYEQYF

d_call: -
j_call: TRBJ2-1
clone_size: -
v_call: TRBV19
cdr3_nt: TGTGCCAGTAGTATAGATCTTTGGCGACTGGCGGCCTACAATGAGCAGTTCTTC
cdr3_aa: CASSIDLWRLAAYNEQFF

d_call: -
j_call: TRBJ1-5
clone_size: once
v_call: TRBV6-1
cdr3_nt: TGTGCCAGCAGTGAAACACCCTTGAAGTTCCGCCAGCCCCAGCATTTT
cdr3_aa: CASSETPLKFRQPQHF

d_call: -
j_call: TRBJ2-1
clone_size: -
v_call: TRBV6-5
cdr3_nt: TGTGCCAGCAGCCAATTTAATGAGCAGTTCTTC
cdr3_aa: CASSQFNEQFF

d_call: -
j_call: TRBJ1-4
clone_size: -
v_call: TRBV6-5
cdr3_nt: TGTGCCAGCAGTCGAGGGCTTGATGAAAAACTGTTTTTT
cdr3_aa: CASSRGLDEKLFF

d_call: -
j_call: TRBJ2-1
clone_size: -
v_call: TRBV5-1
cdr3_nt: TGCGCCAGCAGCTTGTCCTTCGCGGGGATCGATGAGCAGTTCTTC
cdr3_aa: CASSLSFAGIDEQFF

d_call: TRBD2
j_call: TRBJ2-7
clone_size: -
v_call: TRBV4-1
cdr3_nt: TGCGCCAGCAGCCTCAGACTAAATAGCGGGGAGCACTACGAGCAGTACTTC
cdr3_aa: CASSLRLNSGEHYEQYF

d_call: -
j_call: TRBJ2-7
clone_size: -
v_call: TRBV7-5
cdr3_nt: TGTGCCGCCGGGAAGGACTACGAGCAGTACTTC
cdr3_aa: CAAGKDYEQYF

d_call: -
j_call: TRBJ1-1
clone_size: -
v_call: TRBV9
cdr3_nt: TGTGCCAGCAGCATTACGGGGAACACTGAAGCTTTCTTT
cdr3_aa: CASSITGNTEAFF